This TCR beta chain was sequenced in a study of blood T cell repertoires in COVID-19. A few counts support this clone. Generated by immunoSEQ multiplex PCR, the TCRdb table keeps only in-frame clones and is missing some. The sample carries under 250,000 clones, around 80% recorded once. The source is a woman aged 40 to 50 with acute or convalescent COVID-19. The material sequenced was peripheral blood.

Written as DNA, the CDR3 is TGTGCCATCAGTGGTAGCGGGAGGGTGACAGATACGCAGTATTTT. This sequence encodes CAISGSGRVTDTQYF. The chain combines TRBV10-3 with TRBJ2-3; 11 nucleotides align to TRBD2. V shed 4 bases, J shed 3 bases, and the junction held 3 bases outside the gene matches. Germline V gene data show CDR1 as ENHRY and CDR2 as SYGVKD. There are 15 residues in the CDR3.